This T cell receptor (beta chain) is drawn from a study of CD8+ T cells in alopecia areata. CDR3 length: 13 residues. CDR1 is SGHVS, CDR2 FNYEAQ, per germline. The ends were cut back, 0 bases at V and 7 bases at J, with 9 bases in the middle. Sorted out of PBMCs were CD4+ T cells and CD8+ T cells. Reverse transcription of extracted RNA yielded cDNA, which provided the sequencing template. Method: immunoSEQ multiplex PCR; TCRdb's copy keeps in-frame clones and lacks some. The profile shows approximately 58,000 clones, roughly two fifths of them singletons. What was sequenced was NKG2D-low CD8+ T cells sorted from blood. This receptor was identified in a human donor with alopecia areata. The chain has TRBV7-6 and TRBJ1-1; TRBD1 is a possible D gene (5 bases). CDR3 region: CASSLARAGEAFF. CDR3 nucleotides: TGTGCCAGCAGCTTAGCCAGGGCCGGTGAAGCTTTCTTT.